These 17 T cell receptor beta chains were sequenced from one sample in a study of memory CD4+ T cells and cytomegalovirus serostatus. TCRdb's copy holds only in-frame clones and misses some; the assay was immunoSEQ multiplex PCR. The table records under 55,000 clones, approximately 80% of them present only once. The sort gate was single viable CD3+CD4+CD8-CD45RO+ cells for memory CD4+ T cells. Specimen: memory CD4+ T cells from blood. The receptor set was obtained from an adult in good health and CMV-seropositive.

The chain couples TRBV7-2 to TRBJ2-2; 7 bases fit TRBD2. The CDR3 extends over 17 amino acids. Trimming cost V 2 bases and J 0 bases; bases outside gene matches: 6. CDR1 is SGHTA and CDR2 is FQGNSA in the germline V gene. CDR3 nucleotide sequence: TGTGCCAGCAGCTTAAGGACGGGACTAACGAACACCGGGGAGCTGTTTTTT. This sequence encodes CASSLRTGLTNTGELFF.

J is TRBJ1-1 and V is TRBV5-4; 8 positions agree with TRBD1. This CDR3 spans 15 amino acids. Trimming at V came to 4 bases and at J to 3 bases, leaving 8 bases not matched to a gene. The germline V gene encodes CDR1 SGHNT and CDR2 YYREEE (reference sequence). The CDR3 sequence is CASSVQGVGDTEAFF. The DNA of the CDR3 is TGTGCCAGCAGCGTACAGGGGGTTGGGGACACTGAAGCTTTCTTT.

The rearrangement uses TRBV28 and TRBJ2-2, with 8 positions matching TRBD1. The ends lost 6 bases at V and 1 base at J; junction bases unmatched: 4. CDR1 and CDR2 from the germline V gene are MDHEN and SYDVKM. The CDR3 sequence is 15 residues long. In DNA, the CDR3 is TGTGCCAGCAGGCAGGGGGCGCGGAACACCGGGGAGCTGTTTTTT. Translated: CASRQGARNTGELFF.

The chain joins TRBV5-1 to TRBJ2-1; 8 bases fit TRBD2. The V and J ends lost 4 bases and 8 bases, in that order; junction bases with no gene match: 14. Germline CDR1 and CDR2: SGHRS and YFSETQ. The CDR3 length is 16 residues. This chain's CDR3 is CASSHGAGVIVDEQFF. The CDR3 region has the DNA TGCGCCAGCAGCCACGGAGCGGGAGTAATTGTCGATGAGCAGTTCTTC.

The chain is built from TRBV11-3 and TRBJ2-3, with TRBD2 identical over 9 bases. The CDR3 runs to 15 residues. Germline CDR1 SGHNT, CDR2 YENEEA. Unmatched junction bases numbered 4, after V lost 1 base and J lost 5 bases. This chain's CDR3 is CASSLGGGAVDTQYF. The CDR3 nucleotides are TGTGCCAGCAGCTTAGGCGGGGGGGCCGTAGATACGCAGTATTTT.

The rearrangement joins TRBV6-1 to TRBJ1-2; 7 nucleotides line up with TRBD1. The length of the CDR3 is 15 residues. CDR1 and CDR2 (germline): MNHNS, SASEGT. The V and J ends lost 1 base and 6 bases, in that order; junction bases with no gene match: 8. The CDR3 nucleotides read TGTGCCAGCAGTGAAGAGGGGAGGGGGCGCCATGGCTACACCTTC. Translation gives CASSEEGRGRHGYTF.

A single count supports this clone. The chain recombines TRBV2 with TRBJ2-3; tentative D call: TRBD1 (6 bases). Trimming shortened V by 6 bases and J by 3 bases, and 13 bases separated the two germline ends. This CDR3 has 14 amino acids. CDR1 and CDR2 from the germline V gene are SNHLY and FYNNEI. CDR3 in amino acids: CASRRTELTDTQYF. The CDR3 DNA reads TGTGCCAGCAGAAGGACAGAACTTACAGATACGCAGTATTTT.

This sequence joins TRBV6-5 and TRBJ1-2, with unresolved D. CDR3 length: 11 amino acids. CDR1 is MNHEY and CDR2 is SVGAGI in the germline V gene. V lost 6 bases to trimming and J lost 4 bases, with 6 bases between them. CDR3 loop: CASSGVYGYTF. CDR3 nucleotide sequence: TGTGCCAGCAGCGGGGTCTATGGCTACACCTTC.

The chain uses TRBV4-2 and TRBJ1-6, with 7 bases lining up with TRBD1. The V segment lost 0 bases and the J segment 14 bases; nucleotides outside the gene matches: 25. Germline V lookup: CDR1 LGHNA, CDR2 YNFKEQ. CDR3 length: 20 residues. CDR3 coding DNA: TGTGCCAGCAGCCAAGATATGAGCCTCGGACAGGCCGGTGGGTGGGGGACCCTCCACTTT. Amino acids: CASSQDMSLGQAGGWGTLHF.

The chain has TRBV7-9 and TRBJ1-1; 7 bases line up with TRBD1. CDR3 size: 14 residues. With V trimmed by 3 bases and J by 5 bases, 6 bases remained unmatched. Germline values: CDR1 SEHNR, CDR2 FQNEAQ (reference sequence). The CDR3 region is CASSFQGGNTEAFF. In nucleotides, the CDR3 is TGTGCCAGCAGCTTCCAGGGGGGTAATACTGAAGCTTTCTTT. The variable domain in full, with the rest retrieved from reference TRBV7-9 and TRBJ1-1, is DTGVSQNPRHKITKRGQNVTFRCDPISEHNRLYWYRQTLGQGPEFLTYFQNEAQLEKSRLLSDRFSAERPKGSFSTLEIQRTEQGDSAMYLCASSFQGGNTEAFFGQGTRLTVV.

The V gene is TRBV19, the J gene TRBJ2-2, with 7 nucleotides matching TRBD1. The germline V gene has CDR1 LNHDA and CDR2 SQIVND (reference sequence). The CDR3 contains 13 residues. The CDR3 sequence: CASSDRAREELFF. The CDR3 DNA is TGTGCTTCGAGCGACAGGGCAAGGGAGGAGCTGTTTTTT.

The chain uses TRBV15 and TRBJ2-7, with a tentative D call TRBD2 (6 bases). V was trimmed by 0 bases and J by 7 bases, leaving 13 bases between them. Germline assignment: CDR1 LNHNV and CDR2 YYDKDF (reference sequence). This CDR3 has 14 amino acids. Here the CDR3 reads CATSRDVGGMEQYF. DNA for the CDR3: TGTGCCACCAGCAGAGATGTAGGAGGGATGGAGCAGTACTTC.

The V and J genes are TRBV6-5 and TRBJ2-3, with 7 nucleotides matching TRBD2. CDR3 length equals 14 residues. Germline lookup yields CDR1 MNHEY and CDR2 SVGAGI. J lost 2 bases, V lost 5 bases, and 4 bases had no gene match. The CDR3 DNA reads as TGTGCCAGCAGTATCCGGGACTACACAGATACGCAGTATTTT. Residues: CASSIRDYTDTQYF.

This clone was seen just once. The rearrangement joins TRBV7-3 to TRBJ2-5; possibly TRBD1 for D (5 bases). The germline V gene has CDR1 SGHTA and CDR2 FQGTGA. The V and J ends lost 2 bases and 5 bases respectively, with 15 bases between them. This CDR3 spans 15 amino acids. CDR3 amino acids: CASSLGLLGQETQYF. CDR3 sequence (DNA): TGTGCCAGCAGCTTAGGGCTTTTGGGGCAGGAGACCCAGTACTTC.

The chain is built from TRBV28 and TRBJ1-5, with D tentatively TRBD1 (6 bases). Germline V lookup: CDR1 MDHEN, CDR2 SYDVKM. The ends were cut back, 2 bases at V and 3 bases at J, with 8 bases in the middle. The CDR3 covers 14 residues. In DNA form, the CDR3 reads TGTGCCAGCAGTTTAGGACAGCTCAATCAGCCCCAGCATTTT. This translates into CASSLGQLNQPQHF. The full variable domain, rest sourced from reference TRBV28 and TRBJ1-5, is DVKVTQSSRYLVKRTGEKVFLECVQDMDHENMFWYRQDPGLGLRLIYFSYDVKMKEKGDIPEGYSVSREKKERFSLILESASTNQTSMYLCASSLGQLNQPQHFGDGTRLSIL.

The CDR3 DNA reads as TGTGCCAGCACCCTCAACCGGGGGGAAGAGGGCTACACCTTC. It encodes CASTLNRGEEGYTF. This chain connects TRBV28 to TRBJ1-2, with D maybe TRBD1 (5 bases). Germline loops: CDR1 MDHEN, CDR2 SYDVKM. V gave up 7 bases and J gave up 8 bases, with 20 bases separating them. This CDR3 has 14 amino acids.

The chain has TRBV27 and TRBJ2-3, with D hard to call. Trimming removed 3 bases from V and 4 bases from J, with 8 bases in between. Per germline, CDR1 MNHEY and CDR2 SMNVEV (reference sequence). CDR3 length: 13 amino acids. The CDR3 loop is CASSFNPPDTQYF. The CDR3 nucleotides read TGTGCCAGCAGTTTTAATCCCCCAGATACGCAGTATTTT.